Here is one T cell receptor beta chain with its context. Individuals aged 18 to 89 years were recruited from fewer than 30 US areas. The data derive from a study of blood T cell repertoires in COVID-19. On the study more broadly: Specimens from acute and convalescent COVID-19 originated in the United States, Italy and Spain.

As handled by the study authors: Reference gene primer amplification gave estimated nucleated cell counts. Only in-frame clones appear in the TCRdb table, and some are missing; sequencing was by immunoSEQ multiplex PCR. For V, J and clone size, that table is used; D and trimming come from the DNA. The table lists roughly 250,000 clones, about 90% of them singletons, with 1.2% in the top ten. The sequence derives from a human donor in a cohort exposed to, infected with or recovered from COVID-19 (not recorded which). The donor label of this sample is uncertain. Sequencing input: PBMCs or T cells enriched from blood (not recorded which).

CDR3 loop: CASSRHASGQLNYGYTF. The CDR3 DNA sequence: TGCGCCAGCAGCCGCCATGCCTCGGGACAGCTAAACTATGGCTACACCTTC. The J gene is TRBJ1-2, the V gene TRBV4-1; TRBD1 aligns across 7 bases. CDR3 length: 17 amino acids. CDR1 MGHRA and CDR2 YSYEKL come from the germline V gene. J gave up 2 bases and V 4 bases, and 13 bases lay outside the gene matches.